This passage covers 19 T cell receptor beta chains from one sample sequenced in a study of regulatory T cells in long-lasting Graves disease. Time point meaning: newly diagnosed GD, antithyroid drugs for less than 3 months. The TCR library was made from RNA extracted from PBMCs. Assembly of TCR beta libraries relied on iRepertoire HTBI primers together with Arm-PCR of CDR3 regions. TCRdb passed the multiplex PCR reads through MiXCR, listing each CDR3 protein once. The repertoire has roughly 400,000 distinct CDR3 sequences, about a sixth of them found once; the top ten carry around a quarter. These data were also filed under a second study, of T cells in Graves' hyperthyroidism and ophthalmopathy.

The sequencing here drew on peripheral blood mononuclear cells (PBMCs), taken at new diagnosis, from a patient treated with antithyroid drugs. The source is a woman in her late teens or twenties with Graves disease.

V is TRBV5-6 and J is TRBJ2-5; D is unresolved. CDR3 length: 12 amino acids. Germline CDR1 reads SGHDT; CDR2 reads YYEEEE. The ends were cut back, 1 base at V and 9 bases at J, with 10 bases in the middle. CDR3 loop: CASSLRRISQYF. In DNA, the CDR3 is TGTGCCAGCAGCTTGCGCCGGATCTCCCAGTACTTC.

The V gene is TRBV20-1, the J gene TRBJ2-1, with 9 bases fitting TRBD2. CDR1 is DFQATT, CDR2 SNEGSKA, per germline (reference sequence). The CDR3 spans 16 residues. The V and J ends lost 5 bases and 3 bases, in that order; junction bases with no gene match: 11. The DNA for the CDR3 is TGCAGTGCTTACAGTCGGGGACTAGCAGGCTACAATGAGCAGTTCTTC. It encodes CSAYSRGLAGYNEQFF.

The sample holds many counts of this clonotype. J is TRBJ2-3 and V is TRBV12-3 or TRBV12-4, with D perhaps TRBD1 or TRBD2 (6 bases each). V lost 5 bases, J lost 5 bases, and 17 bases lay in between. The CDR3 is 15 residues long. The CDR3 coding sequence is TGTGCCAGCAGTCAAACAGGAGGGGGTTTAGATACGCAGTATTTT. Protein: CASSQTGGGLDTQYF.

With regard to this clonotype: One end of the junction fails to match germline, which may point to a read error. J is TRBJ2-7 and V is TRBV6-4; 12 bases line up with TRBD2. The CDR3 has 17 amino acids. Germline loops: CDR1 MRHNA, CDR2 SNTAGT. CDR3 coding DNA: TGTGCCAGCAGTTACTCCCCACTAGCGGGAGGTCAAAACGAGCAGTACTTC. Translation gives CASSYSPLAGGQNEQYF.

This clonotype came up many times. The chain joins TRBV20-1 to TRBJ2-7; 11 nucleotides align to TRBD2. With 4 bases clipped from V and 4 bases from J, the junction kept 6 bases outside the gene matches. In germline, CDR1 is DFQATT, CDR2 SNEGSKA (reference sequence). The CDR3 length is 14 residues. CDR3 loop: CSAISGRAGYEQYF. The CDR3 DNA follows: TGCAGTGCTATTAGCGGGAGGGCCGGGTACGAGCAGTACTTC.

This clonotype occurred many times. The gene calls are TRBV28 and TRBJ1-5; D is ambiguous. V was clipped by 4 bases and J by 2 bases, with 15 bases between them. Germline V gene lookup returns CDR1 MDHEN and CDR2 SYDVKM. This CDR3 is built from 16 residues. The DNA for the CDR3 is TGTGCCAGCAGTTCGCATTTGGGGTCGGGCAATCAGCCCCAGCATTTT. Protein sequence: CASSSHLGSGNQPQHF. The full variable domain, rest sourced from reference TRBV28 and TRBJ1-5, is DVKVTQSSRYLVKRTGEKVFLECVQDMDHENMFWYRQDPGLGLRLIYFSYDVKMKEKGDIPEGYSVSREKKERFSLILESASTNQTSMYLCASSSHLGSGNQPQHFGDGTRLSIL.

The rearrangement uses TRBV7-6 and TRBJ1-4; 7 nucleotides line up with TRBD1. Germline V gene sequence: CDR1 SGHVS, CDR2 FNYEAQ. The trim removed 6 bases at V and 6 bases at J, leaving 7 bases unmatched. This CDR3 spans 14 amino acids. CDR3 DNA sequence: TGTGCCAGCAGTAAACAGGGGTCGGATGAAAAACTGTTTTTT. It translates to CASSKQGSDEKLFF.

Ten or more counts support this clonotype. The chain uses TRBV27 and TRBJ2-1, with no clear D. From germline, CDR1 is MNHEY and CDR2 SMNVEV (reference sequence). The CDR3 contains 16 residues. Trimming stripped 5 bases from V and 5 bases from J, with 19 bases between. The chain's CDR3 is CASSARLGVMDNEQFF. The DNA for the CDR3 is TGTGCCAGCAGTGCCCGCCTTGGGGTCATGGACAATGAGCAGTTCTTC.

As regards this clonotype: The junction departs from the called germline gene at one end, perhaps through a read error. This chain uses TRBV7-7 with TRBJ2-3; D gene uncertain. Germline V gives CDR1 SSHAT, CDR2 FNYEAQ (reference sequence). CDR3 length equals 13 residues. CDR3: CASSFPPTDTQYF. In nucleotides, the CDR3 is TGTGCTAGCAGCTTCCCTCCCACAGATACGCAGTATTTT.

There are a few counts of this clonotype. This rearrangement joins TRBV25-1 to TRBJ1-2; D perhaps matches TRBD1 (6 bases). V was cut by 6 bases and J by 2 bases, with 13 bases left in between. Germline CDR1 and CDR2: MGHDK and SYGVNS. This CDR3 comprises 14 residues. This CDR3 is CASRKGGSNYGYTF. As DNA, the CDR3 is TGTGCCAGCAGGAAAGGGGGGTCGAACTATGGCTACACCTTC.

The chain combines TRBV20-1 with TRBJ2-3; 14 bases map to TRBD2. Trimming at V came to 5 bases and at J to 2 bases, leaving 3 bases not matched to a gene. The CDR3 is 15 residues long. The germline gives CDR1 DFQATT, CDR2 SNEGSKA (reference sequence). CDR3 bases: TGCAGTGCTCGACTAGCGGGAGGGCCCACAGATACGCAGTATTTT. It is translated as CSARLAGGPTDTQYF.

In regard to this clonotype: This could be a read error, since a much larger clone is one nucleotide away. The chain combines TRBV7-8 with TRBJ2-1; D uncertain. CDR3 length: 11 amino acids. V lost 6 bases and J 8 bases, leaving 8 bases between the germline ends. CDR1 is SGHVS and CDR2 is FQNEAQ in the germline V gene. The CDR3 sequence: CASRYKDEQFF. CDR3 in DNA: TGTGCCAGCAGATACAAGGATGAGCAGTTCTTC. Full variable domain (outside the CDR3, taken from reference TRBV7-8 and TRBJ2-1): GAGVSQSPRYKVAKRGQDVALRCDPISGHVSLFWYQQALGQGPEFLTYFQNEAQLDKSGLPSDRFFAERPEGSVSTLKIQRTQQEDSAVYLCASRYKDEQFFGPGTRLTVL.

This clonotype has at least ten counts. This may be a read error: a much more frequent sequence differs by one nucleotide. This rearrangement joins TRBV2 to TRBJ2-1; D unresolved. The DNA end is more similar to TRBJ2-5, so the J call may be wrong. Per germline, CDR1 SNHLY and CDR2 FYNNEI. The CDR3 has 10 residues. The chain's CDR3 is CASRQETQYF. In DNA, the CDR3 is TGTGCCAGCAGGCAAGAGACCCAGTACTTC.

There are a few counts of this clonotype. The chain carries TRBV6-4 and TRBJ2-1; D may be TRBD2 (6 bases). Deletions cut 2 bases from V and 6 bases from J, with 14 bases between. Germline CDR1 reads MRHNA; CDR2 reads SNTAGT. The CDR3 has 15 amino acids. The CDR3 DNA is TGTGCCAGCAGTGACGCCCCCGGGAGTGGCAATGAGCAGTTCTTC. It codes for CASSDAPGSGNEQFF.

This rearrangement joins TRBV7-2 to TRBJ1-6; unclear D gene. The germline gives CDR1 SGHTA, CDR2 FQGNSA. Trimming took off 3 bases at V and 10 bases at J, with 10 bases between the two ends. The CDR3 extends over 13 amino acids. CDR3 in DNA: TGTGCCAGCAGCTTCCACCTACAGTCACCCCTCCACTTT. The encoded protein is CASSFHLQSPLHF.

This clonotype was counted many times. CDR3 nucleotides: TGTGCCAGTAGTTCGATCCCCGGGGGCATGAACACTGAAGCTTTCTTT. This codes for CASSSIPGGMNTEAFF. This rearrangement joins TRBV19 to TRBJ1-1; tentative D call: TRBD1 (6 bases). V was clipped by 5 bases and J by 0 bases, with 16 bases between them. This CDR3 has 16 residues. The germline V gene has CDR1 LNHDA and CDR2 SQIVND (reference sequence).

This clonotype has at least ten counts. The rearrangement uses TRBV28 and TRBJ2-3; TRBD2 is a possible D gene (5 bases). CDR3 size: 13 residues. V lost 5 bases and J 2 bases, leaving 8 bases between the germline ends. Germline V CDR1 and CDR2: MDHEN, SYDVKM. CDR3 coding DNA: TGTGCCAGCAGTGAGGGAACCACAGATACGCAGTATTTT. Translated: CASSEGTTDTQYF.

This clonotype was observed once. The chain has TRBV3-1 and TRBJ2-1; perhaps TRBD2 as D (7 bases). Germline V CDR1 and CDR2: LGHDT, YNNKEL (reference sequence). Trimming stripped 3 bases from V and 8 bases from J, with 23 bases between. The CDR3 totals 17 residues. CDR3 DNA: TGTGCCAGCAGCCAGGGGGGGGCTAGCGGAATACAATATGAGCAGTTCTTC. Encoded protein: CASSQGGASGIQYEQFF.

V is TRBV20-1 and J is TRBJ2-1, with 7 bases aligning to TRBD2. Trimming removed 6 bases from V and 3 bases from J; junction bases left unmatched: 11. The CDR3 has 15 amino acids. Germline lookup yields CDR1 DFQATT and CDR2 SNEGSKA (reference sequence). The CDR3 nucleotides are TGCAGTGCCTTCGCCTACGGGGGGAGCTACAATGAGCAGTTCTTC. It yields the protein CSAFAYGGSYNEQFF.